These T cell receptor beta chains were read from a single sample in a study of metastatic and nonmetastatic thyroid tumors. TCRdb re-called clones via MiXCR from the PCR reads. This repertoire shows about 33,000 clones, roughly 19% found once; its top ten account for 9.5% to 15%. Specimen: blood. Source of these receptors: a male donor with papillary thyroid cancer or a benign thyroid nodule (not recorded which). Some clones in this sample may be carry-over from other donors' samples. Both conserved end residues are part of each CDR3. Each record gives: V gene, D gene, J gene, clone size, CDR3 protein, CDR3 DNA. A D gene is named only where the DNA matches it firmly. The size field is filled for only some rows; it gives once, few, many or a size class.

>TRBV7-2|.|TRBJ1-6|many
CASSSNRGKNSPLHF
TGTGCCAGCAGCTCAAACCGGGGCAAAAATTCACCCCTCCACTTT
>TRBV19|TRBD1|TRBJ2-7|.
CASSLSRTGTGSEQYF
TGTGCCAGTAGTCTAAGCCGTACCGGGACAGGGAGCGAGCAGTACTTC
>TRBV7-9|.|TRBJ2-3|many
CASSYETATDTQYF
TGTGCCAGCAGCTACGAGACAGCGACAGATACGCAGTATTTT
>TRBV2|TRBD1|TRBJ2-7|few
CASRTGDHYEQYF
TGTGCCAGCAGGACAGGGGACCACTACGAGCAGTACTTC
>TRBV9|TRBD2|TRBJ2-7|many
CASSTSTSGSSYEQYF
TGTGCCAGCAGCACTTCCACTAGCGGTTCCTCCTACGAGCAGTACTTC
>TRBV28|TRBD1|TRBJ1-2|medium-sized
CASSPDRVRPYGYTF
TGTGCCAGCAGCCCGGACAGGGTCAGGCCCTATGGCTACACCTTC
>TRBV25-1|TRBD1|TRBJ1-1|.
CDSRESGGWSTEAFF
TGTGACAGCAGGGAGTCAGGGGGCTGGAGCACTGAAGCTTTCTTT
>TRBV5-8|.|TRBJ1-1|many
CASSLDAVNTEAFF
TGTGCCAGCAGCTTGGATGCGGTAAACACTGAAGCTTTCTTT
>TRBV30|.|TRBJ2-2|.
CAWARLANTGELFF
TGTGCCTGGGCCCGACTAGCGAACACCGGGGAGCTGTTTTTT
>TRBV27|.|TRBJ2-1|medium-sized
CASSSLDEQFF
TGTGCCAGCAGTTCCCTGGATGAGCAGTTCTTC
>TRBV4-2|.|TRBJ2-3|many
CASSQGVRNLDTQYF
TGTGCCAGCAGCCAAGGGGTGAGAAACTTAGATACGCAGTATTTT
>TRBV27|TRBD1|TRBJ2-7|few
CASSLVGTGDYGQYF
TGTGCCAGCAGTTTAGTCGGGACAGGAGACTACGGGCAGTACTTC
>TRBV7-8|TRBD1|TRBJ1-6|many
CASSTSGQALSPLHF
TGTGCCAGCAGCACCTCGGGACAGGCCTTATCACCCCTCCACTTT
>TRBV20-1|.|TRBJ1-3|many
CSARGAGHSGNTIYF
TGCAGTGCTAGAGGGGCCGGCCATTCTGGAAACACCATATATTTT
>TRBV12-3/TRBV12-4|TRBD1|TRBJ1-5|.
CASKRQGFGNQPQHF
TGTGCCAGCAAACGACAGGGGTTCGGAAATCAGCCCCAGCATTTT
>TRBV20-1|TRBD1|TRBJ2-7|many
CSARNRGTYEQYF
TGCAGTGCTCGCAACAGGGGAACCTACGAGCAGTACTTC
>TRBV6-1|TRBD1|TRBJ2-1|few
CASRQGVPDEQFF
TGTGCCAGCAGGCAGGGGGTCCCAGATGAGCAGTTCTTC
>TRBV20-1|.|TRBJ1-1|.
CSARSGVYTQSFF
TGCAGTGCTAGATCGGGAGTGTACACTCAATCTTTCTTT
>TRBV6-1|TRBD1|TRBJ1-2|many
CASTTLSSDRVGYTF
TGTGCCAGCACCACCCTATCCTCAGACAGGGTGGGCTACACCTTC
>TRBV2|TRBD1|TRBJ1-6|few
CASRTNRGLNSPLHF
TGTGCCAGCAGGACTAACAGGGGGCTAAATTCACCCCTCCACTTT
>TRBV9|.|TRBJ2-5|many
CASSVDLGGLETQYF
TGTGCCAGCAGCGTAGATCTGGGGGGGCTCGAGACCCAGTACTTC
>TRBV12-3/TRBV12-4|TRBD2|TRBJ2-5|medium-sized
CASSYSGGAWQTQYF
TGTGCCAGCAGTTATAGCGGGGGGGCTTGGCAGACCCAGTACTTC
>TRBV14|.|TRBJ1-1|many
CASSQGRSTEAFF
TGTGCCAGCAGCCAAGGCAGGTCCACTGAAGCTTTCTTT
>TRBV20-1|TRBD2|TRBJ2-7|many
CSARGVGSGRDYEQYF
TGCAGTGCTAGGGGAGTAGGTAGCGGGAGGGACTACGAGCAGTACTTC
>TRBV9|TRBD1|TRBJ1-5|few
CASSVGWDSSNQPQHF
TGTGCCAGCAGCGTAGGGTGGGACAGTAGCAATCAGCCCCAGCATTTT
>TRBV28|TRBD1|TRBJ2-2|medium-sized
CASSFLDRGPTGELFF
TGTGCCAGCAGTTTCCTTGACAGGGGCCCCACCGGGGAGCTGTTTTTT
>TRBV7-8|.|TRBJ1-5|.
CASSLSRREGNQPQHF
TGTGCCAGCAGCTTGTCGCGGAGGGAGGGTAATCAGCCCCAGCATTTT
>TRBV10-1|.|TRBJ2-5|few
CASSVRYQETQYF
TGCGCCAGCAGTGTCAGGTACCAAGAGACCCAGTACTTC
>TRBV20-1|TRBD1|TRBJ2-7|.
CSARLPTGDAGEQYF
TGCAGTGCTAGATTACCAACAGGGGACGCGGGCGAGCAGTACTTC
>TRBV25-1|.|TRBJ1-1|many
CASSDGGKDTEAFF
TGTGCCAGCAGTGACGGAGGTAAGGACACTGAAGCTTTCTTT
>TRBV5-1|.|TRBJ2-3|many
CASVRNRGGGTDTQYF
TGCGCCAGCGTTCGGAACAGGGGAGGGGGCACAGATACGCAGTATTTT
>TRBV3-1|.|TRBJ2-7|many
CASSRSVNEQYF
TGTGCCAGCAGCCGTTCAGTGAACGAGCAGTACTTC
>TRBV20-1|TRBD2|TRBJ2-1|many
CSARTSGIHRKHTSYNEQFF
TGCAGTGCTAGGACTAGCGGGATTCATCGAAAGCATACCTCCTACAATGAGCAGTTCTTC
>TRBV28|TRBD2|TRBJ2-2|few
CASSFQREDPTGELFF
TGTGCCAGCAGTTTTCAGCGGGAGGACCCCACCGGGGAGCTGTTTTTT
>TRBV7-2|TRBD1|TRBJ1-2|many
CASRSGTGVRGYTF
TGTGCCAGCAGGAGCGGGACAGGGGTTCGTGGCTACACCTTC
>TRBV19|.|TRBJ1-3|many
CASSPDAFSGNTIYF
TGTGCCAGTAGCCCGGACGCCTTCTCTGGAAACACCATATATTTT
>TRBV11-2|TRBD2|TRBJ2-1|.
CASSFGSGGAGEQFF
TGTGCCAGCAGCTTTGGAAGCGGGGGGGCCGGTGAGCAGTTCTTC
>TRBV5-6|.|TRBJ1-5|few
CASSRTVNQSQHF
TGTGCCAGCAGCCGGACAGTCAATCAGTCCCAGCATTTT
>TRBV7-9|TRBD1|TRBJ1-1|.
CASSLGDRAIEAFF
TGTGCCAGCAGCTTAGGGGACAGGGCGATTGAAGCTTTCTTT
>TRBV10-3|TRBD1|TRBJ2-4|many
CAISESSRTGVNIQYF
TGTGCCATCAGTGAGTCCTCCAGGACAGGGGTAAACATTCAGTACTTC
>TRBV20-1|.|TRBJ2-7|many
CSARGDNYEQYF
TGCAGTGCTAGAGGGGACAACTACGAGCAGTACTTC
>TRBV5-1|TRBD2|TRBJ2-1|.
CASLAPGLAGLMSSYNEQFF
TGCGCCAGTCTTGCCCCGGGACTAGCGGGACTTATGAGCTCCTACAATGAGCAGTTCTTC
>TRBV27|TRBD1|TRBJ1-1|many
CASRSGTGYTEAFF
TGTGCCAGCAGATCCGGGACAGGGTACACTGAAGCTTTCTTT
>TRBV28|.|TRBJ1-2|.
CAIPGHGGRTYGYTF
TGTGCCATCCCTGGGCACGGGGGGAGAACGTATGGCTACACCTTC
>TRBV28|.|TRBJ1-2|medium-sized
CASSLGTRPNYGYTF
TGTGCCAGCAGTCTCGGGACAAGGCCCAACTATGGCTACACCTTC
>TRBV6-1|TRBD2|TRBJ2-7|few
CASIEGLAGALVEQYF
TGTGCCAGCATTGAGGGACTAGCGGGTGCCCTTGTCGAGCAGTACTTC
>TRBV24-1|.|TRBJ2-1|.
CATGQVSPQEQFF
TGTGCCACCGGTCAGGTTAGCCCACAAGAGCAGTTCTTC
>TRBV24-1|.|TRBJ2-2|.
CATHIHSGIHTGELFF
TGTGCCACCCATATACATAGCGGTATTCACACCGGGGAGCTGTTTTTT
>TRBV6-2/TRBV6-3|.|TRBJ1-1|.
CASSAGRQVTEAFF
TGTGCCAGCAGTGCGGGCAGGCAGGTCACTGAGGCTTTCTTT
>TRBV28|TRBD1|TRBJ1-1|.
CASSSGGTGVAEAFF
TGTGCCAGCTCCTCTGGAGGGACAGGTGTAGCTGAAGCTTTCTTT
>TRBV4-1|.|TRBJ1-5|many
CASSQWDSNQPQHF
TGCGCCAGCAGCCAGTGGGACAGCAATCAGCCCCAGCATTTT
>TRBV5-1|.|TRBJ2-1|many
CASSLGRQAFF
TGCGCCAGCAGCTTGGGCCGCCAAGCGTTCTTC
>TRBV6-2/TRBV6-3|.|TRBJ1-1|few
CASSYLRGTEAFF
TGTGCCAGCAGTTACTTAAGGGGAACTGAAGCTTTCTTT
>TRBV18|.|TRBJ2-5|many
CASQGPSVETQYF
TGTGCCAGCCAGGGACCCTCCGTGGAGACCCAGTACTTC
>TRBV20-1|TRBD2|TRBJ2-1|many
CSARARAGPFYNEQFF
TGCAGTGCTAGAGCCCGAGCGGGACCCTTTTACAATGAGCAGTTCTTC